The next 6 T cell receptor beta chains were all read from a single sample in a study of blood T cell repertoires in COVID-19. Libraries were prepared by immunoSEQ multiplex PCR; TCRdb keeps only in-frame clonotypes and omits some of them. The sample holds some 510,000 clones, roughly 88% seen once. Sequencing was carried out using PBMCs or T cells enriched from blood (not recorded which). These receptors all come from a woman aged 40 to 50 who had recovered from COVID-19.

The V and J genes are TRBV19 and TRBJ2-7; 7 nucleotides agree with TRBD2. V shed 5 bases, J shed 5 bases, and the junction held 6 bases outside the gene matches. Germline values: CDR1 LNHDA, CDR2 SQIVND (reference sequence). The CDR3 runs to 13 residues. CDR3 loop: CASSALALDEQYF. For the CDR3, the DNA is TGTGCCAGTAGTGCACTAGCGCTCGACGAGCAGTACTTC. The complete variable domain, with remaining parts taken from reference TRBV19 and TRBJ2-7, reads DGGITQSPKYLFRKEGQNVTLSCEQNLNHDAMYWYRQDPGQGLRLIYYSQIVNDFQKGDIAEGYSVSREKKESFPLTVTSAQKNPTAFYLCASSALALDEQYFGPGTRLTVT.

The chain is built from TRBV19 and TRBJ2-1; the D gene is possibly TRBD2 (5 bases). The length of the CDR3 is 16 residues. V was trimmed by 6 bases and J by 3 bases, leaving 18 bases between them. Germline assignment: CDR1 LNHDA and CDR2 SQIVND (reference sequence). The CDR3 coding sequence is TGTGCCAGTAGCCGCTTCGGAGGAAGAGACTACAATGAGCAGTTCTTC. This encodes CASSRFGGRDYNEQFF.

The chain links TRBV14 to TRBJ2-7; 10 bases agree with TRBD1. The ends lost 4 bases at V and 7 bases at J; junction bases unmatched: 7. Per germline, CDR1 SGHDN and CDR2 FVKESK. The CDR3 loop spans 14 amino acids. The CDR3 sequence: CASSPRDRGREQYF. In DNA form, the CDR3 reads TGTGCCAGCAGCCCCCGGGACAGGGGTCGGGAGCAGTACTTC.

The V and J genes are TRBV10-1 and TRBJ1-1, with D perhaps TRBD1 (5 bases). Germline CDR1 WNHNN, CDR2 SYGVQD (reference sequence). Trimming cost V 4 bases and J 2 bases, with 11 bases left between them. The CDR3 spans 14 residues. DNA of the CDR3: TGCGCCAGCAGTGGTGGGACTTTTAACACTGAAGCTTTCTTT. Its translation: CASSGGTFNTEAFF.

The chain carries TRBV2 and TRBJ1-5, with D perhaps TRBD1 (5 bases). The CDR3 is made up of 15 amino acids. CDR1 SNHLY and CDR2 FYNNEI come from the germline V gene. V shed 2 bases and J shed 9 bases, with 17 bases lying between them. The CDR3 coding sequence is TGTGCCAGCAGTGAAAGGGCAGGCGGGGGTGGGCCCCAGCATTTT. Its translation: CASSERAGGGGPQHF.

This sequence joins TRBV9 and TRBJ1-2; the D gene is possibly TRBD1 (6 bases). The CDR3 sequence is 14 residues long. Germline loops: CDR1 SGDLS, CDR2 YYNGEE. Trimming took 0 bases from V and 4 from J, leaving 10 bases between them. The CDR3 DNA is TGTGCCAGCAGCGTAGGGGGGCCTGGCTATGGCTACACCTTC. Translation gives CASSVGGPGYGYTF.